This T cell receptor (beta chain) appears in the sequencing data of a study of blood T cell repertoires in COVID-19. About the study: The United States, Italy and Spain provided the acute and convalescent COVID-19 samples.

Looked up from germline, CDR1 is LGHNA and CDR2 is YSLEER. CDR3 length: 13 amino acids. V dropped 0 bases and J dropped 3 bases, with 5 bases sitting between them. As handled by the study authors: The assay estimated nucleated cells by amplifying reference gene primers. TCRdb keeps only in-frame clones here, not all; method: immunoSEQ multiplex PCR. D and trimming were read from the DNA, whereas the V and J calls and clone size are those reported in that table. The profile shows some 240,000 clones, 84% of them singletons. The sample taken for sequencing was peripheral blood. The chain combines TRBV4-3 with TRBJ1-1; D is uncertain. The receptor comes from a woman aged 40 to 50 who had recovered from COVID-19. Here the CDR3 DNA reads TGCGCCAGCAGCCAAGATTCGGACACTGAAGCTTTCTTT. Its protein product is CASSQDSDTEAFF.